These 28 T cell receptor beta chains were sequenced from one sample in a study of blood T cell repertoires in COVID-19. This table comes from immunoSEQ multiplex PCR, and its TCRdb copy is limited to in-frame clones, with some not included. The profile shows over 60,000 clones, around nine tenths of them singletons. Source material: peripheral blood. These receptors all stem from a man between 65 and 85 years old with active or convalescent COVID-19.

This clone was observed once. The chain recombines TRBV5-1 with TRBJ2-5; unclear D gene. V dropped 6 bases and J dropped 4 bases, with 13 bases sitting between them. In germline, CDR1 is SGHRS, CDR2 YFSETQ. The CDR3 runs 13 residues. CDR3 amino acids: CASNSVGTETQYF. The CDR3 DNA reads TGCGCCAGCAACTCGGTCGGTACAGAGACCCAGTACTTC. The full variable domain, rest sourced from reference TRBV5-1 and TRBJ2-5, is KAGVTQTPRYLIKTRGQQVTLSCSPISGHRSVSWYQQTPGQGLQFLFEYFSETQRNKGNFPGRFSGRQFSNSRSEMNVSTLELGDSALYLCASNSVGTETQYFGPGTRLLVL.

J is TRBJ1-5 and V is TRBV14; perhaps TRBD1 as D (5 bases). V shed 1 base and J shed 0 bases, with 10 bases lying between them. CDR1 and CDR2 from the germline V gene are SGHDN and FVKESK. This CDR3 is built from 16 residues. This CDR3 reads CASSQARRDSNQPQHF. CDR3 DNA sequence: TGTGCCAGCAGCCAAGCACGCAGGGATAGCAATCAGCCCCAGCATTTT.

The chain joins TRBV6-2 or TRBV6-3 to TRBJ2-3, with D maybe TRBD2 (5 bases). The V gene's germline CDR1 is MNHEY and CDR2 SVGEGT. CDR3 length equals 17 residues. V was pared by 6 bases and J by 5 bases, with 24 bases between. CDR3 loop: CASSRPWSGNSGDTQYF. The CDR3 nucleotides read TGTGCCAGCAGCCGTCCCTGGAGCGGTAACTCGGGAGATACGCAGTATTTT.

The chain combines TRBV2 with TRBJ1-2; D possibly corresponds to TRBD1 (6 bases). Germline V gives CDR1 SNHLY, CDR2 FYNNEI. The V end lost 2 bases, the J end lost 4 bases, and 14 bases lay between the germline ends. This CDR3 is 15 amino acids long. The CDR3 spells CASSEKRTVGYGYTF. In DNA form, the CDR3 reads TGTGCCAGCAGTGAAAAGAGGACAGTTGGCTATGGCTACACCTTC.

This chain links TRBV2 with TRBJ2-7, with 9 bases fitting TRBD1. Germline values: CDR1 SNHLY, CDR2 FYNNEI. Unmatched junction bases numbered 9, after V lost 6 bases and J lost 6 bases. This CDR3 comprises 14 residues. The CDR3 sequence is CASRPRTGEGEQYF. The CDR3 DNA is TGTGCCAGCAGACCTCGGACAGGGGAAGGCGAGCAGTACTTC.

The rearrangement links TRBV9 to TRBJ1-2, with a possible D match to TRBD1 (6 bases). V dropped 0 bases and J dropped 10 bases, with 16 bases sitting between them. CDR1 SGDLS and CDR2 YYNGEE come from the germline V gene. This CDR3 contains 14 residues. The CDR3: CASSVEARGFFYTF. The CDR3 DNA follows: TGTGCCAGCAGCGTAGAGGCCAGGGGTTTTTTCTACACCTTC.

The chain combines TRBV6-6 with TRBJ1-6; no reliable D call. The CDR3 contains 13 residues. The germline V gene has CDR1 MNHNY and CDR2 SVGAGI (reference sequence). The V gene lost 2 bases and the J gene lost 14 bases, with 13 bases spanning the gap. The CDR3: CASSYKDLESLHF. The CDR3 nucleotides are TGTGCCAGCAGTTACAAGGATCTAGAATCCCTCCACTTT.

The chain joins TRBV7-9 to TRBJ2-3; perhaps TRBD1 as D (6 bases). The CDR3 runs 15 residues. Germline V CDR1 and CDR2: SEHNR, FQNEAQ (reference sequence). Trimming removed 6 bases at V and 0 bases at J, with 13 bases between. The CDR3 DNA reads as TGTGCCAGCAGACGCCAAGGGGGTAGCACAGATACGCAGTATTTT. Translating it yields CASRRQGGSTDTQYF.

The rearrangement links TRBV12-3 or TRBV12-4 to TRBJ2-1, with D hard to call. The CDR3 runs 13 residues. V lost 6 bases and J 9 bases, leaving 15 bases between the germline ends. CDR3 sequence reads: CASSPVISGEQFF. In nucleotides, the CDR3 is TGTGCCAGCAGCCCGGTAATCTCTGGTGAGCAGTTCTTC.

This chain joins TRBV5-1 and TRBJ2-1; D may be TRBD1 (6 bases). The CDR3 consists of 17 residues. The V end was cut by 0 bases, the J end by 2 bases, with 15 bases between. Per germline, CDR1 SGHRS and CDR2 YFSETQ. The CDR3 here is CASSLARTVPTYNEQFF. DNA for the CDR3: TGCGCCAGCAGCTTGGCCCGGACAGTACCAACCTACAATGAGCAGTTCTTC.

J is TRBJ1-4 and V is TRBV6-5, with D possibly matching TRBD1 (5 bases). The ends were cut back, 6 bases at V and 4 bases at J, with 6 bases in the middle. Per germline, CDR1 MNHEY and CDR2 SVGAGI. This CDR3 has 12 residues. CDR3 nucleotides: TGTGCCAGCAGCAGGGATAATGAAAAACTGTTTTTT. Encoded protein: CASSRDNEKLFF.

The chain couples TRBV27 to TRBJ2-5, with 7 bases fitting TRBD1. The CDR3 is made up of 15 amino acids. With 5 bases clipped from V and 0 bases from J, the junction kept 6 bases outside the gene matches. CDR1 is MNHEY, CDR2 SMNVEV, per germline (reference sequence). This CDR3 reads CASSPTTGYQETQYF. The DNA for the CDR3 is TGTGCCAGCAGTCCCACGACAGGGTACCAAGAGACCCAGTACTTC.

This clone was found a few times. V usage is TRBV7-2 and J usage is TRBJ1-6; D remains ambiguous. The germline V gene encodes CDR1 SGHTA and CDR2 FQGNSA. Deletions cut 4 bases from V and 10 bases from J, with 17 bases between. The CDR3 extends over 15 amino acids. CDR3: CASSSYIGVGSPLHF. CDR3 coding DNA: TGTGCCAGCAGCTCGTACATCGGGGTTGGGTCACCCCTCCACTTT.

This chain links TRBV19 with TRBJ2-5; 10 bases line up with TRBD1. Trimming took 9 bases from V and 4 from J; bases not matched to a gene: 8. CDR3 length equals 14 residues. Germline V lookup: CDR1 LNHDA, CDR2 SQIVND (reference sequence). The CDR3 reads CASATGQGTETQYF. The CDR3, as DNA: TGTGCCAGCGCCACGGGACAGGGGACAGAGACCCAGTACTTC.

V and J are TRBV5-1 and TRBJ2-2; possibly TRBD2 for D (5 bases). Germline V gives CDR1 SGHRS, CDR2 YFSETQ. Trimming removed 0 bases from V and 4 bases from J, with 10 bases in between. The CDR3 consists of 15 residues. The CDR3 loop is CASSLAGKGTGELFF. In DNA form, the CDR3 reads TGCGCCAGCAGCTTGGCCGGGAAGGGCACCGGGGAGCTGTTTTTT.

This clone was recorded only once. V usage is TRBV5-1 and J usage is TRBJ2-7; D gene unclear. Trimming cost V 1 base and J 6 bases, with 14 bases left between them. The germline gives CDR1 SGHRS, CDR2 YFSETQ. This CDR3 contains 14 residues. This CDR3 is CASSLSVSSGEQYF. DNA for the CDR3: TGCGCCAGCAGCTTGTCGGTCAGTTCAGGCGAGCAGTACTTC.

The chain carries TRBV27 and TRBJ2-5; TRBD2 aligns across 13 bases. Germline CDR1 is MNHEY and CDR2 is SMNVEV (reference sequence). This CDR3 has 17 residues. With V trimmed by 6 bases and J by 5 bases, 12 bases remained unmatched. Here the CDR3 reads CASSRTSGGARGETQYF. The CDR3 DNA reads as TGTGCCAGCAGCCGCACTAGCGGGGGGGCCAGGGGGGAGACCCAGTACTTC.

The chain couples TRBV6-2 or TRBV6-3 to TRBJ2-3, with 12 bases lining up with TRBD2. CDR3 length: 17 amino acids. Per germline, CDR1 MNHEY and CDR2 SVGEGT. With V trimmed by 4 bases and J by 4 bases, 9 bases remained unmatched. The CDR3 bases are TGTGCCAGCAGTTTCGGACTAGCGGGACTCAGGGCAGATACGCAGTATTTT. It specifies CASSFGLAGLRADTQYF.

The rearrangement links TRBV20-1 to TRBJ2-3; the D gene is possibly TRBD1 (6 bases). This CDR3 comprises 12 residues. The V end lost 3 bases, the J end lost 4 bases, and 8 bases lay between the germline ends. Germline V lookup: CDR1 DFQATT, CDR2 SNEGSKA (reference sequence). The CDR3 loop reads CSASTGPDTQYF. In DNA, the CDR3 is TGCAGTGCTAGTACAGGGCCAGATACGCAGTATTTT.

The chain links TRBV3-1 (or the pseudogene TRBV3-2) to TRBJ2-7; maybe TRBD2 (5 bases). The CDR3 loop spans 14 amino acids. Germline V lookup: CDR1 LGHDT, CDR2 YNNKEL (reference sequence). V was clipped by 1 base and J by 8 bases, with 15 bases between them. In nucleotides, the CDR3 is TGTGCCAGCAGCCAAGCGGGAAGTACTACGAAGCAGTACTTC. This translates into CASSQAGSTTKQYF.

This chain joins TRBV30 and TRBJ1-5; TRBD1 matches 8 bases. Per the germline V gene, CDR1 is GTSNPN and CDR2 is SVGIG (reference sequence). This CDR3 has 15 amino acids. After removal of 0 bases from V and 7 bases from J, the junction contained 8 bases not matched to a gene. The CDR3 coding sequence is TGTGCCTGGAGTGTCGGACAGGGAGCGCGACAGCCCCAGCATTTT. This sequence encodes CAWSVGQGARQPQHF.

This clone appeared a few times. Here the CDR3 DNA reads TGTGCCATCAGTGGGACAGACGGAAACACCATATATTTT. This translates into CAISGTDGNTIYF. The chain combines TRBV10-3 with TRBJ1-3, with TRBD1 as a possible D gene (6 bases). Germline lookup yields CDR1 ENHRY and CDR2 SYGVKD. This CDR3 spans 13 amino acids. Deletions cut 4 bases from V and 4 bases from J, with 8 bases between.

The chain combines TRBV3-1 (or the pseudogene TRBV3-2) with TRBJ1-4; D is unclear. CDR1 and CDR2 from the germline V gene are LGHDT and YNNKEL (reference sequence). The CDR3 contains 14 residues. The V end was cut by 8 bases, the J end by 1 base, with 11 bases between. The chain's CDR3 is CASRHSQTNEKLFF. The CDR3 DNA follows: TGTGCCAGCCGGCACAGTCAAACTAATGAAAAACTGTTTTTT.

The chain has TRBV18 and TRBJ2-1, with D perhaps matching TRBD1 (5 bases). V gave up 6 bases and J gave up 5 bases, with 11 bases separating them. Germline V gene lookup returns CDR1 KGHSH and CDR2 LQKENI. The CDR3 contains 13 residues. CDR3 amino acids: CASSSDRDNEQFF. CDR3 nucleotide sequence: TGTGCCAGCTCGTCCGACAGAGACAATGAGCAGTTCTTC.

CDR3 sequence: CAWSVVRGNTEAFF. CDR3 nucleotide sequence: TGTGCCTGGAGTGTAGTTCGAGGGAACACTGAAGCTTTCTTT. The chain recombines TRBV30 with TRBJ1-1, with unresolved D. Germline CDR1 and CDR2: GTSNPN and SVGIG (reference sequence). V was cut by 0 bases and J by 1 base, with 9 bases left in between. This CDR3 is 14 amino acids long. The full variable domain, completed using reference TRBV30 and TRBJ1-1, is SQTIHQWPATLVQPVGSPLSLECTVEGTSNPNLYWYRQAAGRGLQLLFYSVGIGQISSEVPQNLSASRPQDRQFILSSKKLLLSDSGFYLCAWSVVRGNTEAFFGQGTRLTVV.

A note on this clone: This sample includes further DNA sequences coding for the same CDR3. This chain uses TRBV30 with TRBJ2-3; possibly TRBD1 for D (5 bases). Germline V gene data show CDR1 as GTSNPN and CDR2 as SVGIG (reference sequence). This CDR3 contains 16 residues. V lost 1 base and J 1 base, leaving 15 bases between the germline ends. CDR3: CAWSDLTVSGTDTQYF. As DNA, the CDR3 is TGTGCCTGGAGTGACCTGACAGTTTCTGGCACAGATACGCAGTATTTT. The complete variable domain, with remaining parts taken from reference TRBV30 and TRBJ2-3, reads SQTIHQWPATLVQPVGSPLSLECTVEGTSNPNLYWYRQAAGRGLQLLFYSVGIGQISSEVPQNLSASRPQDRQFILSSKKLLLSDSGFYLCAWSDLTVSGTDTQYFGPGTRLTVL.

The CDR3 reads CASSLGDFTTSYNEQFF. The CDR3, as DNA: TGTGCCAGCAGCTTAGGAGACTTCACAACCTCCTACAATGAGCAGTTCTTC. The chain links TRBV7-9 to TRBJ2-1, with D unclear. The V and J ends lost 1 base and 0 bases respectively, with 13 bases between them. The germline V gene encodes CDR1 SEHNR and CDR2 FQNEAQ (reference sequence). The CDR3 runs 17 residues.

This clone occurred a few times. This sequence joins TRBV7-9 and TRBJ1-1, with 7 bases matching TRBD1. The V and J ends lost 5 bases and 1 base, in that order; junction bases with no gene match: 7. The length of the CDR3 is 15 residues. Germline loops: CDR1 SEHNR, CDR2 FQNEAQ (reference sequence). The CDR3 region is CASSASGTANTEAFF. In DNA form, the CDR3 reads TGTGCCAGCAGCGCCTCCGGGACAGCGAACACTGAAGCTTTCTTT.